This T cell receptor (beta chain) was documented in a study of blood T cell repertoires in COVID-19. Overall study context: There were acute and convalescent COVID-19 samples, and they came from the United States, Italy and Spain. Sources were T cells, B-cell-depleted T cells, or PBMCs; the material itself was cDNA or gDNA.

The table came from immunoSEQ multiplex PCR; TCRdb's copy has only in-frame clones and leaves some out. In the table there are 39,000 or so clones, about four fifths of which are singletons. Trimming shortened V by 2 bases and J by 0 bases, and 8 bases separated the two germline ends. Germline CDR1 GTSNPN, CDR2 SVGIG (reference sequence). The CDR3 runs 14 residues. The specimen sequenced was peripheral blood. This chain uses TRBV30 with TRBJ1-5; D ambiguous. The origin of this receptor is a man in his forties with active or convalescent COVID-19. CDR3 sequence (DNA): TGTGCCTGGAGTTCAGGTTATAGCAATCAGCCCCAGCATTTT. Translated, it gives CAWSSGYSNQPQHF.